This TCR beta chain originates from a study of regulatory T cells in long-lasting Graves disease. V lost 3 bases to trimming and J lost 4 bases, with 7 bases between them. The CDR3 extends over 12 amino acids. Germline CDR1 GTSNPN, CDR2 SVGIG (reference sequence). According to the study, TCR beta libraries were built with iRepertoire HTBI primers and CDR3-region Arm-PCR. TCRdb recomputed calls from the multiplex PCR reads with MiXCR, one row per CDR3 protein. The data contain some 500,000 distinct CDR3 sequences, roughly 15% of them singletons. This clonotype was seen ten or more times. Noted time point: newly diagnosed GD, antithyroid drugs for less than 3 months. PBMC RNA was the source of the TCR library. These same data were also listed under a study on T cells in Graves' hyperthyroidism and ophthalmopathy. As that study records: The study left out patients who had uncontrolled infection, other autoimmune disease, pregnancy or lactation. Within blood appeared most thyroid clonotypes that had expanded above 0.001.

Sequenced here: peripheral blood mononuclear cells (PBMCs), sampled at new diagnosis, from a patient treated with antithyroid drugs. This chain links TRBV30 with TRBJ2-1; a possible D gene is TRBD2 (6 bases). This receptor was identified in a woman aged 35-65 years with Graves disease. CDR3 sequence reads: CAWRAGYNEQFF. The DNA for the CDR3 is TGTGCCTGGAGGGCGGGGTACAATGAGCAGTTCTTC.